The following is a T cell receptor beta chain sequence with its context. This clonotype was counted many times. Its antigen remains unidentified. There are no base qualities to consult, and no much larger clone falls within one base. The study was a case-control design nested within a healthcare worker cohort in London, UK, with weekly nasopharyngeal swab PCR tests and blood sampling. Healthcare workers were recruited between 23 and 31 March 2020, during the week of the UK lockdown, and were followed weekly for up to roughly 15 weeks. To prepare the library, 5' RACE was applied. Sequencing relied on a NextSeq 500. Unique molecular identifiers were attached to individual cDNA molecules in the TCR library protocol so that sequencing error and PCR bias could be corrected. Both TCR alpha and beta chains were sequenced, and tight co-correlation was observed between alpha and beta sequence abundances in each sample. For the original study's pipeline: Decombinator V4 was used to annotate the V gene, J gene and CDR3 of the TCR sequences. TCRs were defined as expanded if a significant change between any two time points was detected under a Poisson model with p below 0.0001. TCR abundances were normalised to the total number of TCRs sequenced in each sample and reported as counts per million. MAIT TCRs were defined by TRAV1-2 paired with TRAJ12, TRAJ20 or TRAJ33, and iNKT TCRs by TRAV10 paired with TRAJ18. VDJdb, accessed on 1 November 2021, was searched for TCRs annotated for CMV, EBV and SARS-CoV-2, and TCRs annotated for more than one antigen were excluded. TCRdb passed the public sequencing reads through fastp at Q25 and MiXCR, retaining productive beta sequences. Duplicate CDR3 protein sequences are folded into a single record with the most common DNA and genes. These V and J calls rely on TCRdb rather than the paper's analysis. This sample has roughly 30,000 distinct CDR3 sequences in its table, and 5.7% of those were observed once. Of the sample, roughly 6.5% is held by the ten largest clones.

The germline V gene supplies CDR1 SNHLY and CDR2 FYNNEI. From the cysteine through the phenylalanine, the CDR3 covers 14 amino acids. Only the CDR3 DNA is retained, 42 bases long and in frame from the first base. Compared with germline, V lacks 6 bases and J lacks 5 bases; bases without a gene match: 6. The sample comes from a study of early T cells in non-severe SARS-CoV-2 infection (dated by TCRdb to the early 2020s). Notes on the research overall: Because TCR sequencing was done on bulk RNA from unsorted whole blood, the alpha and beta chains could not be paired.

The research as a whole found: VDJdb matching was skewed toward anti-spike CD8 responses and likely underestimated virus-specific expansions, missing private and CD4 specificities.

This TCR came from an adult who was a healthcare worker with PCR-confirmed SARS-CoV-2 infection or an uninfected control (not recorded which). The sequence links TRBV2 to TRBJ2-2, with 7 bases aligning to TRBD1. The source material was whole blood. The CDR3 is CASSLTQGTGELFF. In nucleotides, the sequence is TGTGCCAGCAGCCTCACACAGGGGACCGGGGAGCTGTTTTTT.